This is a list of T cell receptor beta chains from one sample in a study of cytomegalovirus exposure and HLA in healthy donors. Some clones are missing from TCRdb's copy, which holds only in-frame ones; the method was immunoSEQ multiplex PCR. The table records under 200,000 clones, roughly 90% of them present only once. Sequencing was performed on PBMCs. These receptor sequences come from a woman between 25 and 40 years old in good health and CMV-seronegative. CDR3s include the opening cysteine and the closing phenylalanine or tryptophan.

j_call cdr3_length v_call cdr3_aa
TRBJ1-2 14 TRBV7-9 CASSLGGQRYGYTF
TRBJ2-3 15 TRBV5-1 CASRKLAALTDTQYF
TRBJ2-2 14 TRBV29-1 CSVDTGVQTGELFF
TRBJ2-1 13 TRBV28 CASSPPTSGRQFF
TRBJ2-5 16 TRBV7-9 CASSFRGGTAQETQYF
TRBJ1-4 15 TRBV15 CATSRDYQGNEKLFF
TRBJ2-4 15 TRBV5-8 CAISGPRGAKNIQYF
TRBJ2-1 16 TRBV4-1 CASSPGTSGRTGEQFF
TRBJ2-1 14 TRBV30 CAWSLWRGAREQFF
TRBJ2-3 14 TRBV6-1 CATTVDRITDTQYF
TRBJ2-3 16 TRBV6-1 CASSEDFTAYTDTQYF
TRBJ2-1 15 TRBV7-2 CASSLGLATYNEQFF
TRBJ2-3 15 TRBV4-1 CASSQGVQVIDTQYF
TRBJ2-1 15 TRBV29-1 CSVEESGGIYNEQFF
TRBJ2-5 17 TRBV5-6 CASSFKREGRYQETQYF
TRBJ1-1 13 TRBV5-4 CASSFGQNTEAFF
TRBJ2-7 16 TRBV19 CASSIDHTDGGSLEYF
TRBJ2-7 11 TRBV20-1 CSAALIHEQYF
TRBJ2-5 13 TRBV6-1 CASRGAGEETQYF
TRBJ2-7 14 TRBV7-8 CASSLNRHSYEQYF
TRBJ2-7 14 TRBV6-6 CASSSEGPGGEQYF
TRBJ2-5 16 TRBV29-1 CSVEGRAGDSQETQYF
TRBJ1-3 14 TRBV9 CASSAGTAGNTIYF
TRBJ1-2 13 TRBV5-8 CASSQGGPYGYTF
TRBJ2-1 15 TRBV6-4 CASSRRAGENNEQFF
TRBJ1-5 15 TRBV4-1 CASSKGGQSNQPQHF
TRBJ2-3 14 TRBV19 CASSSRSSSDTQYF
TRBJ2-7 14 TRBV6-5 CASRSLPGQSEQYF
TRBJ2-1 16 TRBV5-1 CASSPRAGGGDSEQFF
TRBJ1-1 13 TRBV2 CASSNYWNTEAFF
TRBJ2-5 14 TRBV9 CASSVTSDQETQYF
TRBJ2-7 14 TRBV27 CASSLSGEASEQYF
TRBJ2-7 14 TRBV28 CASSLGTSLYEQYF
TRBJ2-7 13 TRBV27 CASSLAPFYEQYF
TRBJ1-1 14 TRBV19 CASGEGGDWTEAFF
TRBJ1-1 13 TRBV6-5 CASSHLQNTEAFF
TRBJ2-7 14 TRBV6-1 CASTTGTSSHEQYF
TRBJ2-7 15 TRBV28 CASSSGQGGSYEQYF
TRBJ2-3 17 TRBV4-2 CASSQDLERGSTDTQYF
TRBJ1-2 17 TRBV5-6 CASRTSAGADPNYGYTF
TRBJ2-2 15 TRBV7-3 CASSLQTGNTGELFF
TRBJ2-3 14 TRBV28 CASGRDRRTDTQYF
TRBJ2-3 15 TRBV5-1 CASSRTGGSTDTQYF
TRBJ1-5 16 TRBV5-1 CASSLDGGSSNQPQHF
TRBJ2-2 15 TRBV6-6 CASSLRGHMMGELFF
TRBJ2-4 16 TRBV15 CATSRPRISGKNIQYF
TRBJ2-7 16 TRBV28 CASSPPGQGGPYEQYF
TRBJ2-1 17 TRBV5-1 CASSPGTGMGFYNEQFF
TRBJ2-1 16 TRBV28 CASSLAPPGFRNEQFF
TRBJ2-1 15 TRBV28 CASSRRLAGVEEQFF
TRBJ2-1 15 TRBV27 CASSLLAGPYNEQFF
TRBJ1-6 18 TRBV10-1 CASSEPPRTGNHNSPLHF
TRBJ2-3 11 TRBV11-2 CASSLTGPGYF
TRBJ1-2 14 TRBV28 CASRTTQHLSGYTF